This TCR beta chain was sequenced for a study of T cells after yellow fever vaccination. On the study more broadly: Fractions of limited cellularity were prepared by means of SMART-Seq v4 Ultra Low Input.

The study's findings and limits: Contaminating bulk clonotypes could be abundant in FACS-sorted repertoires.

This clonotype was seen at least ten times. What it recognizes is unknown. The CDR3 is 16 residues long. Germline values: CDR1 LGHDT, CDR2 YNNKEL (reference sequence). Trimming cost V 3 bases and J 7 bases; bases outside gene matches: 9. TCRdb processed the 5' RACE reads anew with MiXCR; each CDR3 protein has one entry. Of around 140,000 distinct CDR3 sequences in the sample, more than 6% are singletons; the top ten hold approximately 0.78%. The source material was CD4+ T cells sorted from PBMCs, sampled 5 days after the yellow fever booster vaccination. This TCR came from a man aged 25 to 40 who received the YFV17D yellow fever vaccine. The V and J genes are TRBV3-1 and TRBJ2-1; 10 bases map to TRBD2. CDR3 sequence: CASSHRLAGGSNEQFF. CDR3 nucleotide sequence: TGTGCCAGCAGCCACCGCTTAGCGGGAGGTTCGAATGAGCAGTTCTTC.